Below are 15 T cell receptor beta chains sequenced from a single sample in a study of early stage breast cancer tumors. The protocol was immunoSEQ multiplex PCR, while the TCRdb copy is restricted to in-frame clones and leaves out a portion. The data contain 50,000 to 75,000 clones, over 60% of them seen just once; the ten biggest clones take up 3% to 4%. Material: blood. These receptors all come from a person younger than 45 with breast cancer.

The V and J genes are TRBV18 and TRBJ2-5; the match to TRBD2 covers 7 bases. The V gene end was trimmed by 2 bases and the J gene end by 1 base; junction bases not matched to a gene: 7. This CDR3 region has 16 residues. Per the germline V gene, CDR1 is KGHSH and CDR2 is LQKENI. The CDR3 here is CASSPFVAGRQETQYF. For the CDR3, the DNA is TGTGCCAGCTCACCATTTGTAGCGGGTCGCCAAGAGACCCAGTACTTC.

The V and J genes are TRBV27 and TRBJ2-7, with TRBD2 matching 14 bases. CDR3 length: 16 amino acids. Germline CDR1 is MNHEY and CDR2 is SMNVEV (reference sequence). After removal of 5 bases from V and 0 bases from J, the junction contained 3 bases not matched to a gene. The CDR3 reads CASSPGLAGVSYEQYF. The DNA for the CDR3 is TGTGCCAGCAGTCCGGGACTAGCGGGAGTCTCCTACGAGCAGTACTTC.

V gene TRBV5-6 combines with J gene TRBJ1-2, with D unresolved. CDR1 is SGHDT and CDR2 is YYEEEE in the germline V gene. CDR3 length equals 14 residues. Between the trimmed V and J ends, which lost 0 bases and 7 bases, there was a span of 13 bases. In nucleotides, the CDR3 is TGTGCCAGCAGCTTGGGAGCGGGCGTGGGTGGCTACACCTTC. This encodes CASSLGAGVGGYTF. Full variable domain (rest looked up from reference TRBV5-6 and TRBJ1-2): DAGVTQSPTHLIKTRGQQVTLRCSPKSGHDTVSWYQQALGQGPQFIFQYYEEEERQRGNFPDRFSGHQFPNYSSELNVNALLLGDSALYLCASSLGAGVGGYTFGSGTRLTVV.

CDR3 sequence (DNA): TGCGCCAGCAGTGAGTCGGGGAAGACCTATGGCTACACCTTC. It translates to CASSESGKTYGYTF. The chain links TRBV10-2 to TRBJ1-2; D is uncertain. Trimming stripped 0 bases from V and 4 bases from J, with 9 bases between. Germline V CDR1 and CDR2: WSHSY, SAAADI. CDR3 size: 14 residues.

The V and J genes are TRBV7-6 and TRBJ2-7, with D possibly TRBD2 on 6 matching bases. CDR3 length: 14 residues. CDR1 and CDR2 (germline): SGHVS, FNYEAQ. Trimming pared 3 bases from V and 2 bases from J, leaving 11 bases between. CDR3 DNA: TGTGCCAGCAGCTTTTCGGGAGCCCCCTACGAGCAGTACTTC. This encodes CASSFSGAPYEQYF.

The J gene is TRBJ2-5, the V gene TRBV7-9; D not certain. Trimming removed 2 bases at V and 1 base at J, with 11 bases between. This CDR3 spans 15 amino acids. The germline CDR1 and CDR2 sequences are SEHNR and FQNEAQ (reference sequence). The CDR3 spells CASSLFDGPQETQYF. As DNA, the CDR3 is TGTGCCAGCAGCTTATTTGACGGACCCCAAGAGACCCAGTACTTC.

This clone was observed a handful of times. The chain is built from TRBV7-6 and TRBJ1-2; tentative D call: TRBD1 (6 bases). Trimming shortened V by 3 bases and J by 5 bases, and 10 bases separated the two germline ends. Germline CDR1 SGHVS, CDR2 FNYEAQ. The CDR3 runs to 13 residues. This CDR3 reads CASSLTGSYGYTF. CDR3 in DNA: TGTGCCAGCAGCTTGACAGGTTCATATGGCTACACCTTC.

The chain is built from TRBV27 and TRBJ1-1; D is perhaps TRBD1 (6 bases). CDR3 length: 13 amino acids. With 6 bases removed from V and 8 bases from J, the gap between germline ends came to 16 bases. Germline V CDR1 and CDR2: MNHEY, SMNVEV (reference sequence). The CDR3 DNA sequence: TGTGCCAGCAGGAGGACAGCCCAACCAGAAGCTTTCTTT. It specifies CASRRTAQPEAFF.

The chain employs TRBV6-6 and TRBJ2-7; D not resolved. The CDR3 extends over 16 amino acids. Germline CDR1 is MNHNY and CDR2 is SVGAGI (reference sequence). Trimming pared 6 bases from V and 0 bases from J, leaving 18 bases between. The CDR3 region is CASRPRPGRSSYEQYF. The CDR3 DNA sequence: TGTGCCAGCAGACCACGGCCGGGCCGTAGCTCCTACGAGCAGTACTTC.

The chain couples TRBV18 to TRBJ1-6, with TRBD1 as a possible D gene (6 bases). Trimming shortened V by 1 base and J by 7 bases, and 14 bases separated the two germline ends. The CDR3 runs 16 residues. Germline CDR1 and CDR2: KGHSH and LQKENI. The CDR3 loop reads CASSPLNRESNSPLHF. The CDR3 nucleotides are TGTGCCAGCTCACCACTGAACAGGGAAAGCAATTCACCCCTCCACTTT.

The CDR3 sequence: CASSPWGGRDGDTQYF. CDR3 sequence (DNA): TGTGCCAGCAGCCCCTGGGGGGGGCGGGATGGAGATACGCAGTATTTT. V is TRBV7-9 and J is TRBJ2-3; possible D gene TRBD2, 7 bases. The CDR3 extends over 16 amino acids. The germline CDR1 and CDR2 sequences are SEHNR and FQNEAQ (reference sequence). Trimming removed 5 bases at V and 5 bases at J, with 20 bases between.

The V call is TRBV7-8, the J call TRBJ2-5, with a possible D match to TRBD1 (6 bases). V was trimmed by 4 bases and J by 1 base, leaving 16 bases between them. This CDR3 region has 16 residues. Germline V gene sequence: CDR1 SGHVS, CDR2 FQNEAQ. The CDR3 protein is CASSSRPQGSQETQYF. Written as DNA, the CDR3 is TGTGCCAGCAGCTCAAGGCCCCAGGGGTCCCAAGAGACCCAGTACTTC.

This clone has a single count. The chain has TRBV11-2 and TRBJ2-2, with unresolved D. The CDR3 length is 11 residues. The germline gives CDR1 SGHAT, CDR2 FQNNGV. Between the trimmed V and J ends, which lost 3 bases and 6 bases, there was a span of 2 bases. CDR3 region: CASSLPGELFF. For the CDR3, the DNA is TGTGCCAGCAGCTTGCCCGGGGAGCTGTTTTTT.

The gene calls are TRBV11-3 and TRBJ2-1; 13 bases agree with TRBD2. The CDR3 covers 15 residues. The germline V gene has CDR1 SGHNT and CDR2 YENEEA. The trim removed 5 bases at V and 6 bases at J, leaving 4 bases unmatched. CDR3: CASSPRTSGSNEQFF. The CDR3 DNA reads TGTGCCAGCAGCCCAAGGACTAGCGGGAGCAATGAGCAGTTCTTC. Full variable domain (remainder filled in from reference TRBV11-3 and TRBJ2-1): EAGVVQSPRYKIIEKKQPVAFWCNPISGHNTLYWYLQNLGQGPELLIRYENEEAVDDSQLPKDRFSAERLKGVDSTLKIQPAELGDSAVYLCASSPRTSGSNEQFFGPGTRLTVL.

The chain couples TRBV18 to TRBJ2-1; D perhaps matches TRBD2 (5 bases). Germline assignment: CDR1 KGHSH and CDR2 LQKENI. The length of the CDR3 is 16 residues. V lost 0 bases to trimming and J lost 0 bases, with 9 bases between them. The CDR3 nucleotides read TGTGCCAGCTCACCACCCGGCGGGTCCTCCTACAATGAGCAGTTCTTC. Protein sequence: CASSPPGGSSYNEQFF.